This TCR beta chain derives from a study of blood T cell repertoires in COVID-19. Measured with immunoSEQ multiplex PCR; TCRdb has only the in-frame clones, and not every one. The repertoire has a few hundred thousand clones, about 79% of them found once; the top ten carry approximately 13%. Sequenced sample: peripheral blood. The sequence came from a human donor in a cohort sampled during active COVID-19.

CDR3 in amino acids: CSVVRGPYEQYF. Written as DNA, the CDR3 is TGCAGCGTTGTTCGGGGTCCCTACGAGCAGTACTTC. The V and J genes are TRBV29-1 and TRBJ2-7; D might be TRBD2 (5 bases). Looked up from germline, CDR1 is SQVTM and CDR2 is ANQGSEA. Trimming removed 4 bases at V and 2 bases at J, with 9 bases between. This CDR3 is 12 amino acids long.